Listed here is a single T cell receptor (beta chain). What it recognizes is unknown. The data were obtained in a study of Ad26.COV2.S vaccination and SARS-CoV-2 variants. Specified treatment: 15 to 20 received Ad26.COV2.S at low or high dose, single or two shots; 5 received placebo; per-sample allocation not given. Following the first vaccine or placebo injection, samples were taken on day 63. Study outcomes and limitations: Compared with placebo recipients, vaccine recipients had higher spike-specific TCR breadth. The TCR breadth and depth analyses may have understated or missed part of the total T cell responses. Placebo recipients and vaccine recipients were similar in non-spike TCR breadth.

Measured with immunoSEQ multiplex PCR; TCRdb has only the in-frame clones, and not every one. This sample carries about 350,000 clones, about 88% of them seen once, and the ten largest clones take about 3.3%. This receptor was identified in a person aged 18-60 years who received the Ad26.COV2.S COVID-19 vaccine or a placebo. The sample in question was peripheral blood, obtained in a trial of Ad26.COV2.S vaccine versus placebo.

The CDR3 region is CAGRGRGETQYF. CDR3 DNA: TGTGCGGGGAGGGGGCGGGGGGAGACCCAGTACTTC. V gene TRBV6-5 combines with J gene TRBJ2-5, with D possibly being TRBD1 or TRBD2 (7 bases each). The CDR3 length is 12 residues. Germline-derived CDR1 and CDR2 are MNHEY and SVGAGI.